The entry that follows covers one T cell receptor (beta chain) sequence. Antigen unknown. Data came from immunoSEQ multiplex PCR; TCRdb stores just in-frame clones and leaves some out. The table includes 24,000 or so clones, roughly three quarters detected once. This sample was taken from a study of OX40 agonist ivuxolimab in advanced cancers. Trimming removed 6 bases from V and 5 bases from J, with 17 bases in between. This CDR3 region has 14 residues. Germline assignment: CDR1 MNHNY and CDR2 SVGAGI (reference sequence). Notes on the study in general: At 0.1 to 3.0 mg/kg, CD4+ and CD8+ blood T cells expanded clonally by week 6.

This material consisted of CD4+ or CD8+ T cells sorted from blood, taken in a trial of the OX40 agonist ivuxolimab. This TCR derives from an adult with an advanced solid tumor such as melanoma, head and neck, liver or kidney cancer. The rearrangement links TRBV6-6 to TRBJ2-7, with D perhaps TRBD2 (7 bases). In DNA form, the CDR3 reads TGTGCCAGCAGGCCCCGGGGGGCACCCAACGAGCAGTACTTC. This translates into CASRPRGAPNEQYF.